The sequence of this T cell receptor beta chain was determined in a study of T cell changes during pregnancy in multiple sclerosis. Sequencing used immunoSEQ multiplex PCR; TCRdb keeps in-frame clones, though not all of them. This table has roughly 51,000 clones, approximately 94% appearing once. Germline V lookup: CDR1 MNHEY, CDR2 SMNVEV (reference sequence). The J segment lost 4 bases and the V segment lost 1 base, leaving 16 bases of the junction unmatched. The CDR3 is 19 amino acids. Material: CD8+ T cells from peripheral blood mononuclear cells, obtained before pregnancy. The sequence was obtained from a female donor with multiple sclerosis, enrolled in a pregnancy study. The rearrangement joins TRBV27 to TRBJ2-5; 9 bases line up with TRBD1. CDR3 DNA: TGTGCCAGCAGTTTATTACAGGGGGCTGTCGCCGGGTCTTTAGAGACCCAGTACTTC. It specifies CASSLLQGAVAGSLETQYF.